The source of this T cell receptor beta chain is a study of cytomegalovirus exposure and HLA in healthy donors. A multiplex PCR was run with 60 Vbeta primers and 13 Jbeta primers. Profiled with immunoSEQ multiplex PCR; TCRdb holds only in-frame clones, not every one. The sample includes around 150,000 clones, 68% of them seen just once. The CDR3 has 14 amino acids. CDR1 SGDLS and CDR2 YYNGEE come from the germline V gene. V was cut by 1 base and J by 3 bases, with 9 bases left in between. A note on this clone: Its target is unknown.

Overall study findings and caveats: What a later analysis reportedly showed was that an Asian-associated ancestry cluster had fewer N-insertions than the roughly 670-donor mean.

Source material: PBMCs. This chain connects TRBV9 to TRBJ2-3; D is possibly TRBD1 (6 bases). The receptor comes from a young woman in good health and CMV-seropositive. CDR3 protein: CASSVQGWTDTQYF. CDR3 in DNA: TGTGCCAGCAGCGTACAGGGGTGGACAGATACGCAGTATTTT.